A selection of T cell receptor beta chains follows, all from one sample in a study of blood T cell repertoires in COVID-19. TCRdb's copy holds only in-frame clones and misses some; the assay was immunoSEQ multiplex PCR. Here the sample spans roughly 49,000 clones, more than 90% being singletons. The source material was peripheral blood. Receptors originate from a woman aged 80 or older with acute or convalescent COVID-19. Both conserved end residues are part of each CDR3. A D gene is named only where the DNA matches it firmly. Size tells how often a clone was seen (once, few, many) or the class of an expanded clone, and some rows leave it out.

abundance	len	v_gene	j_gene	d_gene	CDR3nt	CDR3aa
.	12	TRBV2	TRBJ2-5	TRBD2	TGTGCCAGCCTCGCGGGAGAAGAGACCCAGTACTTC	CASLAGEETQYF
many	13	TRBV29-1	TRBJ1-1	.	TGCAGCGTTGTGTACAGGGAGGGTACTGAAGCTTTCTTT	CSVVYREGTEAFF
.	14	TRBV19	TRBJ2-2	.	TGTGCCAGTAACAACAGGGTGAACACCGGGGAGCTGTTTTTT	CASNNRVNTGELFF
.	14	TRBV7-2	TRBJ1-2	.	TGTGCCAGCAGCACGGGGGGTTTTAACTATGGCTACACCTTC	CASSTGGFNYGYTF
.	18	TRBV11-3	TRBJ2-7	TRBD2	TGTGCCAGCAGCTTAGCCGGGACTAGCGGGGGGGCTTCCTACGAGCAGTACTTC	CASSLAGTSGGASYEQYF
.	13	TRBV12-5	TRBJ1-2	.	TGTGCTAGTGGTTTGGGACAGAACTATGGCTACACCTTC	CASGLGQNYGYTF
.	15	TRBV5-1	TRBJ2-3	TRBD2	TGCGCCAGCAGCTCGGCCAGCGGGAGGATTGATACGCAGTATTTT	CASSSASGRIDTQYF
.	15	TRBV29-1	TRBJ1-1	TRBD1	TGCAGCGCTCCCAACGAGTCAGGGGGCGGTACTGAAGCTTTCTTT	CSAPNESGGGTEAFF
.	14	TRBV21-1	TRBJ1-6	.	TGTGCCAGCAGCAAAGACAGGGGTGATTCACCCCTCCACTTT	CASSKDRGDSPLHF
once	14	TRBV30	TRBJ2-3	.	TGTGCCTGGAGAAAGGCGGGACCCACAGATACGCAGTATTTT	CAWRKAGPTDTQYF
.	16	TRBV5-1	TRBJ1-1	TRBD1	TGCGCCAGCACGACAGGGGCGGGGAGGATGAACACTGAAGCTTTCTTT	CASTTGAGRMNTEAFF
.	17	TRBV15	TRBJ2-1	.	TGTGCCACCCGACGGGAAGGGGGACCTAGCTCCTACAATGAGCAGTTCTTC	CATRREGGPSSYNEQFF
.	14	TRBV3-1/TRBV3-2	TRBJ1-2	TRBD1	TGTGCCAGCAGCCGAGGAACAGGGGACTATGGCTACACCTTC	CASSRGTGDYGYTF
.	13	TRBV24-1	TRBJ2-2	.	TGTGCCACCAGTGTCGGGTCAAGACGGGAGCTGTTTTTT	CATSVGSRRELFF
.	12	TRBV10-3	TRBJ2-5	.	TGTGCCATTCAAGACGGGAGTGAGACCCAGTACTTC	CAIQDGSETQYF